The sequence of this TCR beta chain was determined in a study of blood T cell repertoires in COVID-19 (TCRdb year 2020). Context from the whole study: Collaborator samples came from the United States, Italy and Spain and covered acute and convalescent phases of COVID-19. Deeply sampled blood TCRbeta repertoires from subjects exposed to, actively infected with, or recovered from COVID-19 were included in the dataset. Nearly every sample came with metadata listing a de-identified subject ID, COVID-19 status, age in years and sex. The samples were drawn from two sources: the first 160 participants of the ongoing ImmuneRACE study, and 1,200 or so subjects contributed by 6 global collaborators. Where available, HLA class I and class II types were taken from metadata supplied by the sample provider and were not determined by assay-based typing. The prospective study material was composed of cDNA or gDNA derived from T cells, B-cell-depleted T cells, or PBMCs. The repertoires were released in a freely available public database meant as a resource for research on the immune response to SARS-CoV-2.

Beyond this particular receptor, the publication reports: The quantity of clinical and demographic metadata differed by source and by participant and was supplied without curation.

CDR1 and CDR2 are drawn from the germline V gene: SGHNT, YENEEA. After removal of 5 bases from V and 1 base from J, the junction retains 15 bases not matched to a gene. Measured from the cysteine to the phenylalanine, the CDR3 is 19 residues long. Only the CDR3 DNA is retained, 57 bases long and in frame from the first base. On this clone itself: Its antigen is still unknown. One base away there is no much larger clone; base qualities are not given.

In Seattle, one collaborating source enrolled patients while the infection was active and tracked those patients longitudinally over the course of disease. Whole blood was collected in K2EDTA tubes by collaborating institutions according to the institutions' own protocols. For TCRbeta analysis, collaborators shipped samples as frozen whole blood, isolated PBMCs, or DNA extracted from either of those sample types. TCRbeta CDR3 regions were amplified from genomic DNA by means of the immunoSEQ Assay, a bias-controlled multiplex PCR. The original pipeline was this. Nucleated cell counts per sample were estimated from amplification of reference gene primers within the assay. To quantify the absolute abundance of each unique TCRbeta CDR3 rearrangement, sequence reads were collapsed and filtered. For each sample, productive Simpson clonality was calculated as the square root of Simpson's diversity index over productive rearrangements. TCRdb provides this immuneACCESS table in a form limited to in-frame rearrangements. Some clones are lacking; in checked studies, under half of them reflect an unresolved V gene, and why the rest are absent is not known. That table gives V, J and clone size, and the DNA gave D and trimming. For this sample there are some 160,000 clones; approximately 87% appear just once. In total, the top ten clones hold 10% to 13% of the sample.

The TCR comes from a woman in her 70s with COVID-19, enrolled during active disease. Source material: peripheral blood. The chain couples TRBV11-3 to TRBJ2-2; TRBD1 aligns with 8 central bases. The CDR3: CASSTPPPLGQGNTGELFF. At the DNA level, the sequence is TGTGCCAGCAGCACCCCACCGCCCCTTGGACAGGGGAACACCGGGGAGCTGTTTTTT.